A single sample gave rise to the 30 T cell receptor beta chains below, sequenced in a study of cytotoxic CD8 clonotypes in ibrutinib-treated CLL. Generated by immunoSEQ multiplex PCR, the TCRdb table keeps only in-frame clones and is missing some. The profile shows over 120,000 clones, about 76% of them singletons. This sample comprised PBMCs, obtained after 24 months of ibrutinib treatment. The receptor set was obtained from a human donor with chronic lymphocytic leukemia.

Here the CDR3 DNA reads TGTGCCAGCAGCCCGGGGACGGGCCCCCGCGGCTACACCTTC. Its translation is CASSPGTGPRGYTF. This rearrangement joins TRBV7-8 to TRBJ1-2; weak D call: TRBD1 (5 bases). Germline CDR1 and CDR2: SGHVS and FQNEAQ. The CDR3 spans 14 residues. The ends were cut back, 5 bases at V and 8 bases at J, with 18 bases in the middle. The whole variable domain, remainder taken from reference TRBV7-8 and TRBJ1-2, is GAGVSQSPRYKVAKRGQDVALRCDPISGHVSLFWYQQALGQGPEFLTYFQNEAQLDKSGLPSDRFFAERPEGSVSTLKIQRTQQEDSAVYLCASSPGTGPRGYTFGSGTRLTVV.

The chain has TRBV7-2 and TRBJ2-2, with D possibly TRBD2 on 5 matching bases. Germline V gene data show CDR1 as SGHTA and CDR2 as FQGNSA. This CDR3 region has 14 residues. With 4 bases removed from V and 4 bases from J, the gap between germline ends came to 10 bases. DNA for the CDR3: TGTGCCAGCAGCTACCTAGCTATCACCGGGGAGCTGTTTTTT. Translated, it gives CASSYLAITGELFF.

This chain connects TRBV28 to TRBJ1-2; 8 nucleotides align to TRBD1. The ends lost 6 bases at V and 4 bases at J; junction bases unmatched: 7. This CDR3 is built from 14 residues. The germline V gene has CDR1 MDHEN and CDR2 SYDVKM. CDR3 DNA: TGTGCCAGCAGCCAGGGGGCCCGACTCTATGGCTACACCTTC. Protein product: CASSQGARLYGYTF.

The rearrangement links TRBV30 to TRBJ1-1; D gene uncertain. The germline gives CDR1 GTSNPN, CDR2 SVGIG (reference sequence). V was cut by 5 bases and J by 5 bases, with 12 bases left in between. The CDR3 contains 12 residues. The CDR3 nucleotides read TGTGCCTGGGATTCCTATGGGACTGAAGCTTTCTTT. Protein sequence: CAWDSYGTEAFF. Full variable domain (missing parts from reference TRBV30 and TRBJ1-1): SQTIHQWPATLVQPVGSPLSLECTVEGTSNPNLYWYRQAAGRGLQLLFYSVGIGQISSEVPQNLSASRPQDRQFILSSKKLLLSDSGFYLCAWDSYGTEAFFGQGTRLTVV.

The V gene is TRBV5-5, the J gene TRBJ1-5; 7 bases fit TRBD1. V was clipped by 3 bases and J by 0 bases; unmatched bases: 6. CDR1 and CDR2 from the germline V gene are SGHKS and YYEKEE (reference sequence). This CDR3 comprises 16 residues. This CDR3 is CASSSRQGNSNQPQHF. The CDR3 nucleotides read TGTGCCAGCAGCTCCAGACAGGGAAATAGCAATCAGCCCCAGCATTTT.

Remarks on this clone: A much larger clone lies one base from this, so it may be a read error. The sample has other DNA sequences that encode this CDR3 too. The chain uses TRBV7-2 and TRBJ2-3, with 9 positions matching TRBD2. CDR3 length: 17 amino acids. The germline V gene has CDR1 SGHTA and CDR2 FQGNSA. Trimming cost V 1 base and J 4 bases; bases outside gene matches: 9. CDR3 sequence reads: CASSLVGAGGAPDTQYF. As DNA, the CDR3 is TGTGCCAGCAGCTTAGTGGGGGCGGGGGGGGCCCCAGATACGCAGTATTTT.

This clone was recorded a few times. The rearrangement links TRBV11-2 to TRBJ1-2, with TRBD1 as a possible D gene (6 bases). Trimming left V 3 bases short and J 4 bases short, with 9 bases between. Germline V gene lookup returns CDR1 SGHAT and CDR2 FQNNGV. This CDR3 comprises 13 residues. This CDR3 reads CASSLTGLYGYTF. The DNA for the CDR3 is TGTGCCAGCAGCTTGACAGGTCTCTATGGCTACACCTTC.

The sample holds a few counts of this clone. The rearrangement links TRBV5-1 to TRBJ2-5, with D hard to call. CDR1 is SGHRS, CDR2 YFSETQ, per germline. Trimming left V 4 bases short and J 5 bases short, with 12 bases between. The CDR3 covers 13 residues. Written as DNA, the CDR3 is TGCGCCAGCAGCGAGCAAGTGCAGGAGACCCAGTACTTC. Its translation: CASSEQVQETQYF.

The rearrangement joins TRBV30 to TRBJ1-6; unclear D gene. V dropped 2 bases and J dropped 9 bases, with 8 bases sitting between them. Germline CDR1 is GTSNPN and CDR2 is SVGIG (reference sequence). There are 12 residues in the CDR3. CDR3 DNA: TGTGCCTGGAGTCTCAGGAGTTCACCCCTCCACTTT. Amino acid sequence: CAWSLRSSPLHF.

The CDR3 protein is CASGRDPSYEQYF. The CDR3 nucleotides read TGTGCCAGCGGTCGGGATCCTTCCTACGAGCAGTACTTC. V is TRBV6-5 and J is TRBJ2-7; D possibly corresponds to TRBD2 (5 bases). The germline V gene has CDR1 MNHEY and CDR2 SVGAGI. The CDR3 loop spans 13 amino acids. Trimming removed 8 bases at V and 1 base at J, with 12 bases between.

The CDR3 region has the DNA TGTGCCAGTAGCCCCCGACAGGGCAGCGGGGAGACCCAGTACTTC. It is translated as CASSPRQGSGETQYF. J is TRBJ2-5 and V is TRBV19, with a possible D match to TRBD1 (7 bases). Deletions cut 6 bases from V and 5 bases from J, with 19 bases between. This CDR3 has 15 amino acids. CDR1 and CDR2 from the germline V gene are LNHDA and SQIVND (reference sequence).

This chain joins TRBV2 and TRBJ1-3; D perhaps matches TRBD1 (5 bases). CDR3 length: 12 amino acids. V was pared by 6 bases and J by 9 bases, with 12 bases between. Germline loops: CDR1 SNHLY, CDR2 FYNNEI. Written as DNA, the CDR3 is TGTGCCAGCAGCCCACAGGAGGTCACCATATATTTT. It yields the protein CASSPQEVTIYF.

The CDR3 DNA follows: TGTGCCAGCAGCCCAGAGAGGGCAGGGGTGGGACCCCAGCATTTT. Translating gives CASSPERAGVGPQHF. The chain has TRBV7-2 and TRBJ1-5; D perhaps matches TRBD1 (6 bases). The CDR3 covers 15 residues. V lost 5 bases and J lost 10, with 21 bases in between. Germline V gene lookup returns CDR1 SGHTA and CDR2 FQGNSA.

This clone has only one observation. The chain is built from TRBV28 and TRBJ2-4; D possibly corresponds to TRBD1 (5 bases). Germline CDR1 is MDHEN and CDR2 is SYDVKM. CDR3 size: 13 residues. Deletions cut 1 base from V and 6 bases from J, with 7 bases between. CDR3 amino acids: CASSLFQGNIQYF. CDR3 bases: TGTGCCAGCAGTTTATTCCAGGGAAACATTCAGTACTTC.

The CDR3 nucleotides read TGTGCCAGCAGTTTACGGAGGGGGGGACCGCAGTATTTT. It codes for CASSLRRGGPQYF. The chain recombines TRBV27 with TRBJ2-3; D might be TRBD2 (7 bases). This CDR3 has 13 residues. Trimming stripped 2 bases from V and 10 bases from J, with 13 bases between. Germline CDR1 is MNHEY and CDR2 is SMNVEV (reference sequence).

This chain connects TRBV28 to TRBJ1-5; a weak D match, TRBD1 (6 bases). V shed 2 bases and J shed 6 bases, with 11 bases lying between them. CDR1 and CDR2 (germline): MDHEN, SYDVKM. The CDR3 sequence is 14 residues long. The CDR3 region is CASSLGGAAQPQHF. In nucleotides, the CDR3 is TGTGCCAGCAGTTTAGGGGGGGCCGCTCAGCCCCAGCATTTT.

The V and J genes are TRBV2 and TRBJ2-6; D is unresolved. The germline gives CDR1 SNHLY, CDR2 FYNNEI. The ends were cut back, 1 base at V and 2 bases at J, with 6 bases in the middle. The CDR3 totals 15 residues. In DNA, the CDR3 is TGTGCCAGCAGTGAAGGGGTCCCTGGGGCCAACGTCCTGACTTTC. Protein sequence: CASSEGVPGANVLTF.

J is TRBJ2-7 and V is TRBV28, with 7 bases that match TRBD1. The CDR3 is made up of 13 amino acids. J lost 5 bases, V lost 7 bases, and 8 bases had no gene match. Germline CDR1 reads MDHEN; CDR2 reads SYDVKM. The CDR3 region is CASKGALGDEQYF. The CDR3 coding sequence is TGTGCCAGCAAGGGGGCCCTCGGGGACGAGCAGTACTTC.

The CDR3 sequence is CASSADRGREAFF. The CDR3 coding sequence is TGCGCCAGCAGCGCCGACAGGGGGCGTGAAGCTTTCTTT. The chain couples TRBV5-1 to TRBJ1-1, with 10 bases that match TRBD1. After removal of 4 bases from V and 7 bases from J, the junction contained 4 bases not matched to a gene. The length of the CDR3 is 13 residues. Germline-derived CDR1 and CDR2 are SGHRS and YFSETQ.

The chain recombines TRBV7-8 with TRBJ2-7, with TRBD2 matching over 7 bases. Germline trimming cut 0 bases from V and 6 bases from J; bases unmatched to any gene: 2. Germline assignment: CDR1 SGHVS and CDR2 FQNEAQ. The CDR3 consists of 13 residues. CDR3 coding DNA: TGTGCCAGCAGCTTAGCGGGGGGGGTCGAGCAGTACTTC. Its translation: CASSLAGGVEQYF.

The genes are TRBV28 and TRBJ1-5; 9 positions agree with TRBD1. Germline V CDR1 and CDR2: MDHEN, SYDVKM. Trimming took 6 bases from V and 3 from J; bases not matched to a gene: 9. The CDR3 totals 16 residues. Here the CDR3 reads CASSPGTGLLNQPQHF. The CDR3 DNA follows: TGTGCCAGCAGCCCCGGGACAGGGTTGCTCAATCAGCCCCAGCATTTT.

The chain joins TRBV7-9 to TRBJ1-2; the D is unclear. The CDR3 loop spans 13 amino acids. CDR1 SEHNR and CDR2 FQNEAQ come from the germline V gene (reference sequence). V was pared by 2 bases and J by 8 bases, with 12 bases between. CDR3 DNA sequence: TGTGCCAGCAGCTTAAGCGACACCGTAGGCTACACCTTC. Translating gives CASSLSDTVGYTF.

The chain recombines TRBV14 with TRBJ2-7; TRBD1 matches at 8 bases. Trimming took 4 bases from V and 5 from J; bases not matched to a gene: 4. CDR1 is SGHDN and CDR2 is FVKESK in the germline V gene. CDR3 length: 13 residues. The CDR3 coding sequence is TGTGCCAGCAGCCGGACAGGGCGGCACGAGCAGTACTTC. The encoded protein is CASSRTGRHEQYF.

V usage is TRBV11-1 and J usage is TRBJ1-1; D gene unclear. The germline V gene encodes CDR1 SGHAT and CDR2 FQDESV (reference sequence). Trimming took off 4 bases at V and 3 bases at J, with 6 bases between the two ends. The CDR3 spans 12 residues. The CDR3 nucleotides are TGTGCCAGCAGCTCGGGGTACACTGAAGCTTTCTTT. This codes for CASSSGYTEAFF.

The chain carries TRBV27 and TRBJ1-2, with D perhaps matching TRBD1 (5 bases). V was pared by 6 bases and J by 8 bases, with 19 bases between. This CDR3 has 14 residues. CDR1 is MNHEY and CDR2 is SMNVEV in the germline V gene (reference sequence). CDR3 in DNA: TGTGCCAGCAGAACGCCGGGGGGGAGGGGAGGCTACACCTTC. Its translation: CASRTPGGRGGYTF.

This chain connects TRBV19 to TRBJ2-1, with 7 bases lining up with TRBD2. Trimming removed 6 bases from V and 5 bases from J; junction bases left unmatched: 7. This CDR3 comprises 14 residues. In germline, CDR1 is LNHDA, CDR2 SQIVND (reference sequence). The CDR3 bases are TGTGCCAGTAGACGAGGGAGGGGAAACAATGAGCAGTTCTTC. Residues: CASRRGRGNNEQFF. The full variable domain, completed using reference TRBV19 and TRBJ2-1, is DGGITQSPKYLFRKEGQNVTLSCEQNLNHDAMYWYRQDPGQGLRLIYYSQIVNDFQKGDIAEGYSVSREKKESFPLTVTSAQKNPTAFYLCASRRGRGNNEQFFGPGTRLTVL.

This clone was detected many times. This chain joins TRBV19 and TRBJ2-7; TRBD1 aligns across 7 bases. Looked up from germline, CDR1 is LNHDA and CDR2 is SQIVND (reference sequence). V was clipped by 5 bases and J by 7 bases; unmatched bases: 14. This CDR3 is 15 amino acids long. The CDR3 DNA reads TGTGCCAGTAGTTCGGACAGGAACGCCTTGAGAGAGCAGTACTTC. This codes for CASSSDRNALREQYF.

This chain joins TRBV5-1 and TRBJ2-3; D call uncertain. The CDR3 has 15 residues. V lost 0 bases and J lost 0, with 8 bases in between. Germline V gene sequence: CDR1 SGHRS, CDR2 YFSETQ. CDR3 in amino acids: CASSLEAPSTDTQYF. DNA for the CDR3: TGCGCCAGCAGCTTGGAAGCTCCTAGCACAGATACGCAGTATTTT.

This chain uses TRBV2 with TRBJ2-3; 8 bases agree with TRBD2. This CDR3 spans 14 amino acids. The germline V gene encodes CDR1 SNHLY and CDR2 FYNNEI. Losses at the gene ends were 6 bases for V and 7 bases for J; bases not matched to a gene: 9. The CDR3 protein is CASRPGLGAHTQYF. CDR3 nucleotide sequence: TGTGCCAGCAGACCGGGACTAGGAGCCCATACGCAGTATTTT.

V and J are TRBV6-6 and TRBJ1-3; TRBD1 might be the D (5 bases). The CDR3 is made up of 15 amino acids. Trimming removed 1 base at V and 0 bases at J, with 7 bases between. The V gene's germline CDR1 is MNHNY and CDR2 SVGAGI (reference sequence). CDR3 amino acids: CASSYWGDSGNTIYF. As DNA, the CDR3 is TGTGCCAGCAGTTACTGGGGGGACTCTGGAAACACCATATATTTT.